This T cell receptor (beta chain) was identified in a study of shared T cell receptors in the human thymus. Sequencing used immunoSEQ multiplex PCR; TCRdb keeps in-frame clones, though not all of them. The profile shows approximately 580,000 clones, around 82% of them singletons. The same data also went into a second study, on human thymus T cells. Per that paper: Resections from corrective heart surgery supplied the thymus tissue. An apparent bias in V and J gene usage was seen in thymic and blood repertoires. Related work showed strongly overlapping thymic repertoires across unrelated individuals.

Sequencing was done on a sample of thymocytes. The TCR comes from a boy in the first two years of life with a congenital heart defect.

The CDR3 DNA follows: TGTGCCATCAGTGGGAAGCGGGAGGACTCCTACAATGAGCAGTTCTTC. Translation gives CAISGKREDSYNEQFF. The chain is built from TRBV10-3 and TRBJ2-1; TRBD2 matches 9 bases. Germline lookup yields CDR1 ENHRY and CDR2 SYGVKD. The V gene end was trimmed by 4 bases and the J gene end by 0 bases; junction bases not matched to a gene: 4. This CDR3 spans 16 amino acids.